The sequence of this TCR beta chain was determined in a study of blood T cells in healthy people across ages. The table lists this clonotype with a few counts. The use of a sample-barcoded 5' primer and a J-beta primer mix characterized a second PCR of about 7 to 12 cycles. One entry per CDR3 protein results from TCRdb running MiXCR on the 5' RACE reads. The table has about 1.8 million distinct CDR3 sequences, 49% seen once. Every sample yielded at least 6.5 million isolated PBMCs. The V and J ends lost 2 bases and 9 bases, in that order; junction bases with no gene match: 10. This CDR3 is built from 14 residues. Germline V gene sequence: CDR1 DFQATT, CDR2 SNEGSKA (reference sequence).

Sequenced sample: blood. The chain employs TRBV20-1 and TRBJ2-5, with 9 bases matching TRBD1. The sequence was collected from a woman in her thirties or forties in good health. CDR3 in amino acids: CSARWRTGDRAQYF. CDR3 coding DNA: TGCAGTGCTAGATGGCGGACAGGGGACCGTGCCCAGTACTTC.